A selection of T cell receptor beta chains follows, all from one sample in a study of persistence of HIV-infected CD4 T cells. For these receptors, no antigen is known. TCRdb's table, derived via immunoSEQ multiplex PCR, lists solely in-frame clones and lacks some. The sample has under 25,000 clones, roughly 60% seen once. Sequenced here: CD4+ T cells sorted from PBMCs after approximately 20-hour stimulation, sampled from a patient who received antiretroviral therapy. The receptor set was obtained from an adult woman with HIV who was CMV-seropositive. Each CDR3 is given with its conserved first and last residue. D genes are given only for firm matches.

D | V | length | CDR3
- | TRBV14 | 14 | CASSLNNYRYGYTF
TRBD2 | TRBV5-8 | 15 | CASSNPLAGKETQYF
- | TRBV4-1 | 17 | CASSQEWRASNYNEQFF
- | TRBV12-5 | 12 | CASGLRGTEAFF
TRBD1 | TRBV30 | 13 | CAWGRGQGDGYTF
- | TRBV5-1 | 13 | CASSFGANNEQFF
- | TRBV5-6 | 16 | CASSPLNRWDGNEQFF
TRBD2 | TRBV3-1/TRBV3-2 | 16 | CASSQPLGLARNEQFF
- | TRBV9 | 13 | CASSVATLSPLHF
- | TRBV6-5 | 14 | CASSYSGQYYGYTF
- | TRBV19 | 15 | CASNVRGAGAYEQYF
- | TRBV6-5 | 15 | CASTEWRMVSQGYTF
TRBD1 | TRBV6-5 | 15 | CASSFSGTGGYEQYF
- | TRBV18 | 13 | CASLTSGTDTQYF
- | TRBV3-1/TRBV3-2 | 12 | CASSSPPNTQYF
- | TRBV5-6 | 18 | CASSLRGPPASSGNTIYF
- | TRBV18 | 14 | CASSDSSGNTEAFF
- | TRBV3-1/TRBV3-2 | 13 | CASSPPGRGGYTF